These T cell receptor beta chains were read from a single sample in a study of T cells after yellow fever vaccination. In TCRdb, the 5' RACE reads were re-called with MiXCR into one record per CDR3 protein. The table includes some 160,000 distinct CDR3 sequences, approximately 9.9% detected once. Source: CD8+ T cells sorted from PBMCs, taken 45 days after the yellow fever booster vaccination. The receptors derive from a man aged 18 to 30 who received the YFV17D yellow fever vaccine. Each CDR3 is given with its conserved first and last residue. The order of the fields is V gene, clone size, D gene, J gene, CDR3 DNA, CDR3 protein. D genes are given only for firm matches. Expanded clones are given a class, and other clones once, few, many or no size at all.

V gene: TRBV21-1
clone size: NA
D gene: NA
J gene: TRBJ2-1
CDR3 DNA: TGTGCCAGCAGCAAGGTTGAGCAGTTCTTC
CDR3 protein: CASSKVEQFF

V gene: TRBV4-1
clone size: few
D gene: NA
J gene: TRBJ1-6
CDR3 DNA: TGCGCCAGCAGCCAAGCCGACAGTTTGTATTCACCCCTCCACTTT
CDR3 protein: CASSQADSLYSPLHF

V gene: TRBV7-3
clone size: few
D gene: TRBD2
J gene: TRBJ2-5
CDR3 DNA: TGTGCCAGCAGCATACTAGCGGGGGGCGGCGAGACCCAGTACTTC
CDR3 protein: CASSILAGGGETQYF

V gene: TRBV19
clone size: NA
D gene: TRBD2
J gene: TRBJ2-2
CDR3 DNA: TGTGCCAGTAGCCTACATGGGGGGAGGGTCACCGGGGAGCTGTTTTTT
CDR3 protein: CASSLHGGRVTGELFF

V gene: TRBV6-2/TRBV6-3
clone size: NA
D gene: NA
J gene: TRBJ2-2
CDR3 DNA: TGTGCCAGCAGAGAACCAACCCGGGCAGAAAACACCGGGGAGCTGTTTTTT
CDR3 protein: CASREPTRAENTGELFF

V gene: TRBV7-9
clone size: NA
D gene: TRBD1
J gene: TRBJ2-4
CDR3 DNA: TGTGCCAGCAGCTTACTGACAGGGGGGAACATTCAGTACTTC
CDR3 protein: CASSLLTGGNIQYF

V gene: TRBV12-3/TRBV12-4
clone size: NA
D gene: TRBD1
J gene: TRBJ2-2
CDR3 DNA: TGTGCCAGCAGCAGGACAGGGGGCGAGGAGCTGTTTTTT
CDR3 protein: CASSRTGGEELFF

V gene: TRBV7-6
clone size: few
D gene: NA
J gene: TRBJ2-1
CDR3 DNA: TGTGCCAGCACCGTGTGGGGTAGCGGAGATGAGCAGTTCTTC
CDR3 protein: CASTVWGSGDEQFF

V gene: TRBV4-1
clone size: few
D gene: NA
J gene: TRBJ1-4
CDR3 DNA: TGCGCCAGCAGCCAGTTGGGAAGTGTACTGTTTTTT
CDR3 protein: CASSQLGSVLFF

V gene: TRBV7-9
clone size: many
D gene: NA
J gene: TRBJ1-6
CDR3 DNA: TGTGCCAGCAGCTCCTGGACCGGGTCACCCCTCCACTTT
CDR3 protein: CASSSWTGSPLHF

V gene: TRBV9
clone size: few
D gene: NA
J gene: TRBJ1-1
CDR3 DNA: TGTGCCAGCAGCGCGAGTCGCTTAGGACAGAATCCGATCACTGAAGCTTTCTTT
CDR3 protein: CASSASRLGQNPITEAFF

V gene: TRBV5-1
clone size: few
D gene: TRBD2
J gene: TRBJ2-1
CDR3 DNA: TGCGCCAGCAGCGCTACGACTAGCGGGGGGGCCAGTTTTATCTATGAGCAGTTCTTC
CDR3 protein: CASSATTSGGASFIYEQFF

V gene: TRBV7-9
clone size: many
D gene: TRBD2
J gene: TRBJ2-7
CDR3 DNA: TGTGCCAGCAGCCCCCGGACTAGCGGGGACTACGAGCAGTACTTC
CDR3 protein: CASSPRTSGDYEQYF

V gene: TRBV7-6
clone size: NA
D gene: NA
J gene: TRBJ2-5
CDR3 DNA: TGTGCCAGCAGCTCATACAGGGAACAAGAGACCCAGTACTTC
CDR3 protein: CASSSYREQETQYF

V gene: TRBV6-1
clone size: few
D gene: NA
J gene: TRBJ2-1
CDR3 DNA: TGTGCCAGCAGTGAAGTCGGACCCCCGGCCCACAATGAGCAGTTCTTC
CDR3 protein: CASSEVGPPAHNEQFF

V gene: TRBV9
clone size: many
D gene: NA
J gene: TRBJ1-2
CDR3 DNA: TGTGCCAGCAGCGTAGTGGAGACAGGCTATGGCTACACCTTC
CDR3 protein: CASSVVETGYGYTF

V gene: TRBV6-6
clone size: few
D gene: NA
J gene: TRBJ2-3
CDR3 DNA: TGTGCCAGCAGTTACTCCACAGGGTTAAAGAGTTTTAGCGATACGCAGTATTTT
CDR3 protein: CASSYSTGLKSFSDTQYF

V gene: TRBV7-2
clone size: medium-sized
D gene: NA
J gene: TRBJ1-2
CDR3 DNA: TGTGCCAGCAGCCCAGGCTTGGGGCTCTATGGCTACACCTTC
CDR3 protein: CASSPGLGLYGYTF

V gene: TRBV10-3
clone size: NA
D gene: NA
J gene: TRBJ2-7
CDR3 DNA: TGTGCCATTCGGGACGACTACGAGCAGTACTTC
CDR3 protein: CAIRDDYEQYF

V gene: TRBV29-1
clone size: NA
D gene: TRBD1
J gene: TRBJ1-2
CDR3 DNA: TGCAGCGTTCAGACGTCAGGGGGCCCTAATGGCTACACCTTC
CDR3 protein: CSVQTSGGPNGYTF

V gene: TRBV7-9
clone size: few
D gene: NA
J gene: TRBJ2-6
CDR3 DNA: TGTGCCAGCAGCTCTACAGCCATCGGGGCCAACGTCCTGACTTTC
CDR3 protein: CASSSTAIGANVLTF

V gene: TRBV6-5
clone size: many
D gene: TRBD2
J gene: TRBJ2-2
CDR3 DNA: TGTGCCAGCACTCAGCTAGCGGGGCGCACCGGGGAGCTGTTTTTT
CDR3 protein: CASTQLAGRTGELFF

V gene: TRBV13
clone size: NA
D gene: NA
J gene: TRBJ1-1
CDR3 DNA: TGTGCCAGCAGGTTCGGGGAGGGGGTATCCGTAGCTTTCTTT
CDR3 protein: CASRFGEGVSVAFF

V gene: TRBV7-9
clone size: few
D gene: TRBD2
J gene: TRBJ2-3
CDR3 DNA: TGTGCCAGCAGCGCCCGACTAGCGGCCCCACCCCTGGTCCCGTCTGCGCAGTATTTT
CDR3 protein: CASSARLAAPPLVPSAQYF

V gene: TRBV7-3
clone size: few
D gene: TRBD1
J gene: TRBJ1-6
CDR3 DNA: TGTGCCAGCAGCTTGACAGGGGGCATTAATTCACCCCTCCACTTT
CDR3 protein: CASSLTGGINSPLHF

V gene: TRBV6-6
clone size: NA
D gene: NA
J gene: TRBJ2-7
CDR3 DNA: TGTGCCAGCAGTTACGGGTTTAGCTCCTACGAGCAGTACTTC
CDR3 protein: CASSYGFSSYEQYF

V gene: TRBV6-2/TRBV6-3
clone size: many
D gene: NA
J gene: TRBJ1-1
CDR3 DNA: TGTGCCAGCAGTTACTCCGCCAGGGGTGAAGCTTTCTTT
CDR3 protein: CASSYSARGEAFF

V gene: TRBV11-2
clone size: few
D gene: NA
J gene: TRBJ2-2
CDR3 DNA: TGTGCCAGCAGGCTTTGGGGTATTGCCTCCCTGAACACCGGGGAGCTGTTTTTT
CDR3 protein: CASRLWGIASLNTGELFF

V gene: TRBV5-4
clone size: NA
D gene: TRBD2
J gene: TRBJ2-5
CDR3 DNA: TGTGCCACGGCGTTTAGCGGGGGGGTAGGGGAGACCCAGTACTTC
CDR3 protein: CATAFSGGVGETQYF

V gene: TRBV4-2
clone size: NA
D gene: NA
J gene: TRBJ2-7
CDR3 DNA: TGTGCCAGCAGCCAAGAGGACGGGGGGCACTACGAGCAGTACTTC
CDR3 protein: CASSQEDGGHYEQYF

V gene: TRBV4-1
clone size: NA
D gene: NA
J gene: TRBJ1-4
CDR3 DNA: TGCGCCAGCAGCCCCGGGCCTCACGAGACCGAAAAACTGTTTTTT
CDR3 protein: CASSPGPHETEKLFF

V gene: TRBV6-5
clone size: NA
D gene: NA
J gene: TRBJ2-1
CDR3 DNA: TGTGCCAGCAGTTCCCGGTGGGGCGCGACCTACAATGAGCAGTTCTTC
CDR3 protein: CASSSRWGATYNEQFF

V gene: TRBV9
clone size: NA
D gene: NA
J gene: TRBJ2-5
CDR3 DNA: TGTGCCAGCAGCGTAGTTCAGGGAGAGACCCAGTACTTC
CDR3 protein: CASSVVQGETQYF

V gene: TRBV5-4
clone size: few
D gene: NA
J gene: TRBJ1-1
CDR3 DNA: TGTGCCAGCAGCTTCAAATCGGGGGGGGACACTGAAGCTTTCTTT
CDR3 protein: CASSFKSGGDTEAFF

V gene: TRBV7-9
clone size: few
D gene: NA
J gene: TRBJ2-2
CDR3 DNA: TGTGCCAGCAGCTTCCCTAGGGGGGTTGCCACCGGGGAGCTGTTTTTT
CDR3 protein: CASSFPRGVATGELFF

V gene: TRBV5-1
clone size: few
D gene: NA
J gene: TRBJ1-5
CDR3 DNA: TGCGCCAGCAGCTTAGAGGGGAAAGGGGAGGGTCAGCCCCAGCATTTT
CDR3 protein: CASSLEGKGEGQPQHF

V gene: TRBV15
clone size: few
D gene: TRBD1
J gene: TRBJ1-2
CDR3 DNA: TGTGCCACCGGGACAGCCAACTATGGCTACACCTTC
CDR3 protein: CATGTANYGYTF

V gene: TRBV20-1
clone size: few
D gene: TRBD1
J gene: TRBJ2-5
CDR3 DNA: TGCAGTGCTGCCCCCGGGACAGGGTACCAAGAGACCCAGTACTTC
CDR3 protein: CSAAPGTGYQETQYF

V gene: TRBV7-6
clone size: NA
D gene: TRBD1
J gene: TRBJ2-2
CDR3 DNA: TGTGCCAGCAGCTTAGTGGGACAGCCCGGGGAGCTGTTTTTT
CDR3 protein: CASSLVGQPGELFF

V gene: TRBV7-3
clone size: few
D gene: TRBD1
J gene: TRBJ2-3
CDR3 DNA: TGTGCCAGCAGCTTCGGACAGGGGCTAATGGGGGATACGCAGTATTTT
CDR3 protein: CASSFGQGLMGDTQYF

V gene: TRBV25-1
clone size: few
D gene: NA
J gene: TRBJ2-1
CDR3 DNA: TGTGCCAGCAGTAGCCCGGCCGTGGGTCAGTACAATGAGCAGTTCTTC
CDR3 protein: CASSSPAVGQYNEQFF

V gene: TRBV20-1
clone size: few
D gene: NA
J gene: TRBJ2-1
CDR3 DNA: TGCAGTGCGGACCGGGACGGACAGGAGCAGTTCTTC
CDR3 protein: CSADRDGQEQFF

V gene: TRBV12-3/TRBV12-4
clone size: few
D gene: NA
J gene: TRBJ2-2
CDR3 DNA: TGTGCCAGCAGTTTACAGATCACCGGGGAGCTGTTTTTT
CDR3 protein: CASSLQITGELFF